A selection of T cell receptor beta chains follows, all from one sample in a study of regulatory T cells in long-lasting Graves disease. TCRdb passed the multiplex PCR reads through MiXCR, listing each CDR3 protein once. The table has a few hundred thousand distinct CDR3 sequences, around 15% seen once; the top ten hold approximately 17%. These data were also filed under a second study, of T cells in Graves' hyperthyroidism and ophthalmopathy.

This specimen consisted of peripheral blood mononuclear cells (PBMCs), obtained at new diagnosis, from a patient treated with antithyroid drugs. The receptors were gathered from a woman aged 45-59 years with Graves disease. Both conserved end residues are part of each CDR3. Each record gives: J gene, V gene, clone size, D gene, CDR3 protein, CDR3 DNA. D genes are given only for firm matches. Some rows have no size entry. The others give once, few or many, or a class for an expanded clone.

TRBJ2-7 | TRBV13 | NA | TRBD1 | CASGQGGSEQYF | TGTGCCAGTGGGCAAGGGGGCTCCGAGCAGTACTTC
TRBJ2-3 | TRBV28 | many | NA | CASIRQGSYTDTQYF | TGTGCCAGCATCCGTCAGGGCTCATACACAGATACGCAGTATTTT
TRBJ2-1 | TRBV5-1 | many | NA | CASSLSQTGIDEQFF | TGCGCCAGCAGCTTGTCACAGACAGGTATCGATGAGCAGTTCTTC
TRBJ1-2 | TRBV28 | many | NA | CASRRQAIDYGYTF | TGTGCCAGCAGGCGACAGGCAATAGACTATGGCTACACCTTC
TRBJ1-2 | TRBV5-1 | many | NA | CASSLNRDGYTF | TGCGCCAGCAGCTTGAACAGGGACGGCTACACCTTC
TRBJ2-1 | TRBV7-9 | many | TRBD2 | CASSLVGKGLAGMQFF | TGTGCCAGCAGCTTAGTAGGTAAAGGACTAGCGGGCATGCAGTTCTTC
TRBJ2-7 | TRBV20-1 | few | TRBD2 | CSARDRVPGLARYEQYF | TGCAGTGCTAGAGATCGGGTCCCGGGACTAGCCCGCTACGAGCAGTACTTC
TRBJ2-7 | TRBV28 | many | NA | CASSLRDIPYYEQYF | TGTGCCAGCAGTTTACGGGACATTCCCTACTACGAGCAGTACTTC
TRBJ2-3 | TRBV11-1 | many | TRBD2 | CASSPGLAGDDTQYF | TGTGCCAGCAGCCCGGGACTAGCGGGAGACGATACGCAGTATTTT
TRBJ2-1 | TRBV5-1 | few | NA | CASSLLASGEQFF | TGCGCCAGCAGCTTGTTGGCTAGTGGTGAGCAGTTCTTC
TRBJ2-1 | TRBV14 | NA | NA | CASSPIPGSSYNEQFF | TGTGCCAGCAGCCCAATTCCCGGGAGCTCCTACAATGAGCAGTTCTTC
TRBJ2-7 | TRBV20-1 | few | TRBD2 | CSTHAGTSGYEQYF | TGCAGTACCCACGCCGGGACTAGCGGTTACGAGCAGTACTTC
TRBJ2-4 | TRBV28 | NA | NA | CASSWGQSLRGAKNIQYF | TGTGCCAGCAGCTGGGGTCAAAGCCTACGGGGGGCCAAAAACATTCAGTACTTC
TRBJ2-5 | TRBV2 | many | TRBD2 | CASSGTSGRETQYF | TGTGCCAGCAGTGGGACTAGCGGGCGCGAGACCCAGTACTTC
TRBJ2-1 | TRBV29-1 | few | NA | CSVSGRSDEQFF | TGCAGCGTCTCCGGCCGCAGCGATGAGCAGTTCTTC
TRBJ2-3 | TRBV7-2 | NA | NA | CTSSLVTSSTDTQYF | TGTACCAGCAGCTTAGTGACATCTAGCACAGATACGCAGTATTTT
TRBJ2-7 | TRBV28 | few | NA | CASSPIGSFSYEQYF | TGTGCCAGCAGCCCCATAGGGTCCTTTTCCTACGAGCAGTACTTC
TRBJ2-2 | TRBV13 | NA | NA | CASSRWGGDTGELFF | TGTGCCAGCAGCAGGTGGGGAGGAGACACCGGGGAGCTGTTTTTT
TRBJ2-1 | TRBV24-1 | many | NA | CATSASAGSSEQFF | TGTGCCACCAGTGCCAGTGCAGGGTCGAGTGAGCAGTTCTTC
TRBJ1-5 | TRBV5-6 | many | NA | CASSRGGELRQPQHF | TGTGCCAGCAGCCGCGGAGGGGAGCTCCGGCAGCCCCAGCATTTT
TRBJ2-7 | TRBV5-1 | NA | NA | CASSSEYYEQYF | TGCGCCAGCAGTTCAGAATACTACGAGCAGTACTTC
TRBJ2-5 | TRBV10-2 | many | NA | CASTGQETQYF | TGCGCCAGCACGGGCCAAGAGACCCAGTACTTC
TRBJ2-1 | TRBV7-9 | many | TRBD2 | CASSLALREGSYEQFF | TGTGCCAGCAGCTTAGCGTTACGGGAGGGGAGCTATGAGCAGTTCTTC
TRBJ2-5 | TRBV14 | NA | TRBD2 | CASSQRTSGETQYF | TGTGCCAGCAGCCAAAGGACTAGCGGAGAGACCCAGTACTTC
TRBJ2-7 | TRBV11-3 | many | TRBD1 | CASSRGQGDSYEQYF | TGTGCCAGCAGCCGCGGACAGGGTGACTCCTACGAGCAGTACTTC
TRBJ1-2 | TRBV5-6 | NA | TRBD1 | CASSPPGHRGRFGYTF | TGTGCCAGCAGTCCCCCCGGCCACAGGGGGCGATTCGGCTACACCTTC
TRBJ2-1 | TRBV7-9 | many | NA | CASSGDAHEQFF | TGTGCCAGCAGCGGCGATGCCCATGAGCAGTTCTTC
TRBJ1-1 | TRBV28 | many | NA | CASSSTNLQGRGTEAFF | TGTGCCAGCAGTTCGACAAATCTACAGGGCAGGGGCACTGAAGCTTTCTTT
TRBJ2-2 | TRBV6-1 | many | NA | CASSTDRSNTGELFF | TGTGCCAGCAGTACCGACAGGTCAAACACCGGGGAGCTGTTTTTT
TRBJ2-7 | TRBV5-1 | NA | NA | CASSLADTTYEQYF | TGCGCCAGCAGCTTGGCGGACACGACCTACGAGCAGTACTTC
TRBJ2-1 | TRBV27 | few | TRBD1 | CASSFTGVEQFF | TGTGCCAGCAGTTTTACAGGGGTCGAGCAGTTCTTC
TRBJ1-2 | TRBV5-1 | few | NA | CASSREPKQGLRDYGYTF | TGCGCCAGCAGCCGAGAGCCTAAACAGGGACTCAGGGACTATGGCTACACCTTC
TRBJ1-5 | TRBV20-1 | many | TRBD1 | CSAPKEGQGNQPQHF | TGCAGTGCCCCCAAGGAGGGACAGGGAAATCAGCCCCAGCATTTT
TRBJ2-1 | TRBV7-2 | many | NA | CASSSPGAVQFF | TGTGCCAGCAGCTCCCCGGGGGCGGTACAGTTCTTC
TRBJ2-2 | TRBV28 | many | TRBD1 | CASYGDRQGSNTGELFF | TGTGCCAGCTACGGAGATCGACAGGGATCGAACACCGGGGAGCTGTTTTTT